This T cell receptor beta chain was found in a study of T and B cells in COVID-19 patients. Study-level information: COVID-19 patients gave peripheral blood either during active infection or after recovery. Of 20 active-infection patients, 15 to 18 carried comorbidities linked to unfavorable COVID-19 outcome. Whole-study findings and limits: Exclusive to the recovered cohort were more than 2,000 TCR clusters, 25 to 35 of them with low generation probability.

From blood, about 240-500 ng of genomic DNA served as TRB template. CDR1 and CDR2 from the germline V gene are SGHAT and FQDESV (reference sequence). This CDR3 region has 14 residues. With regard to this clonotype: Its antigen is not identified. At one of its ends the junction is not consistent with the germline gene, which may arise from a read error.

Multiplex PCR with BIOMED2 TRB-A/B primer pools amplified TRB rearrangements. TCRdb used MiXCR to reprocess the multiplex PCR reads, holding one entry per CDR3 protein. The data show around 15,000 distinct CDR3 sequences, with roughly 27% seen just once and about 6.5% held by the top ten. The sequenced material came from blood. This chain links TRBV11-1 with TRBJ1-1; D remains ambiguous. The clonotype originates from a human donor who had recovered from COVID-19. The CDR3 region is CASSLASSNTEAFF. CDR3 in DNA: TGCGCCAGCAGCTTGGCCTCAAGCAACACTGAAGCTTTCTTT.